This entry describes one T cell receptor beta chain. Expressed TCRB transcripts were sequenced after all isolated RNA was converted to cDNA. Clones were read by immunoSEQ multiplex PCR, and TCRdb kept only the in-frame ones, dropping some. Among about 260,000 clones, 68% were seen once, and the ten largest hold 0.053%. The CDR3 has 11 residues. Deletions cut 0 bases from V and 4 bases from J, with 0 bases between. The V gene's germline CDR1 is SGHDN and CDR2 FVKESK. One heparinised blood draw, averaging roughly 120 mL, came from each donor. These data belong to a study of beta chain features in type 1 diabetes.

J is TRBJ1-1 and V is TRBV14, with D unclear. Sequencing was done on a sample of naive CD4+ T cells from blood. This clonotype was sampled from a man aged 25-45 years in good health. The CDR3 bases are TGTGCCAGCAGCCAAGACACTGAAGCTTTCTTT. This sequence encodes CASSQDTEAFF.